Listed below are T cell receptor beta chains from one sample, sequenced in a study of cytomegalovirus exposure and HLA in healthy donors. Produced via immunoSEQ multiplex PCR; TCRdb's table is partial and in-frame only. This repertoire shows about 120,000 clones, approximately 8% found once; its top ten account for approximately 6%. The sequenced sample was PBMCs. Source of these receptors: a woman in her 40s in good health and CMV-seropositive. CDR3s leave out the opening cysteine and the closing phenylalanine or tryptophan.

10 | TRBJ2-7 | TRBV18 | ASSPRDYEQY
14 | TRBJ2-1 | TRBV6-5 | ASSSQDRVLYNEQF
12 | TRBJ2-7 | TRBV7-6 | ASSSRDNSYEQY
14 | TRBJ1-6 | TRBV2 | ASSERQGAANSPLH
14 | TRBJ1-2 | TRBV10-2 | ASSEGWDRGSHGYT
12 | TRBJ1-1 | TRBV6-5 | ASNPYRGNTEAF
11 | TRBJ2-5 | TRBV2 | ASRGQAQETQY
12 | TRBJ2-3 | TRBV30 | AFRGGGGTDTQY
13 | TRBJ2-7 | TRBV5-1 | ASSLEDRDSYEQY
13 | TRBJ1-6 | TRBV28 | ASSRRDGRTGPLH
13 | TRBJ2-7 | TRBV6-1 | ASRELLAGGREQY
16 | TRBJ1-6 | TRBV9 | ASSVEGRTGQENSPLH
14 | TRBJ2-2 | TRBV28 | ASSLRQVANTGELF
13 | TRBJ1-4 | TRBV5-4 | ASSGGQGTNEKLF
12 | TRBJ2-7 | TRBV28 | ASSLTEGHRGSY
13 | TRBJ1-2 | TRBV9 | ASSVDETRNYGYT
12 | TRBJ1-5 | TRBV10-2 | ASSTGGGNQPQH
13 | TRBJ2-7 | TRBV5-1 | ASSPAPTGFYEQY
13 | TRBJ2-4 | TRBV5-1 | ASSLENGGKNIQY
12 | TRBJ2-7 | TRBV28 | ASRPAGDSYEQY
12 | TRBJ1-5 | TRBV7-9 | ASSLQGGNQPQH
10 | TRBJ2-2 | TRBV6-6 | ASTQYTGELF
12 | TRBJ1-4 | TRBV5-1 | ASSREQGGEKLF
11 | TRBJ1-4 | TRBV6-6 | ASSYAGNEKLF
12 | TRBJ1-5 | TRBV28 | ASSLPGGYQPQH
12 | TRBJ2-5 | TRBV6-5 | ASSPLTAKETQY
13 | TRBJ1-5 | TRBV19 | ASRERQGGNQPQH
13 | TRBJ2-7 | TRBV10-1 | ASSESGDRDYEQY
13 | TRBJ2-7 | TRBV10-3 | AISVYRDSGSEQY
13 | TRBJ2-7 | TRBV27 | ASRSGTSGEYEQY
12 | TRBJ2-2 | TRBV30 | AWVQGPNTGELF
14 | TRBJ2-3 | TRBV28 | ASSTLAGLFTDTQY
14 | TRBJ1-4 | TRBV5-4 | ASSLEPGGMNEKLF
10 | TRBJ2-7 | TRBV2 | ASRGALYEQY
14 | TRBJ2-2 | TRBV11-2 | ASSLGVRGGTGELF
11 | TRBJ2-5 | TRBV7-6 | ASSLYRAETQY
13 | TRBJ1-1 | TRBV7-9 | ASSSGQTWNTEAF
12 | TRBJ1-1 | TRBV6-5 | ASSYGTGTTEAF
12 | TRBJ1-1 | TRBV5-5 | ASSQSGFHTEAF
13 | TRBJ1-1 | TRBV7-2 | ASSPRGGRHTEAF
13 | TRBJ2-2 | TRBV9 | ASSTRTGNTGELF
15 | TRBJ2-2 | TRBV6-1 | ASSEGWTSALTGELF
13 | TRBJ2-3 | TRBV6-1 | ASSEESGGADTQY
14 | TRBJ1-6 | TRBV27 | ASSLQGSSYNSPLH
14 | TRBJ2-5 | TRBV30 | AWSVNFRSGQETQY
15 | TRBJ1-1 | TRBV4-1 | ASSRSRTFGENTEAF
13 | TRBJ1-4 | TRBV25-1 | ASSGDYATNEKLF
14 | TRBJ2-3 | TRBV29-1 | SVARVGGGDTDTQY
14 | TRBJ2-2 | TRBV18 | ASSRDIGGNTGELF
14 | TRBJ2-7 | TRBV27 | ASSSPRTGGSYEQY
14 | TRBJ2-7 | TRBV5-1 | ASSLAGGRRGYEQY
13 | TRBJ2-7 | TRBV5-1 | ASSLGRGPPYEQY
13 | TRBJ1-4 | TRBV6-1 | ASSPGQVFNEKLF
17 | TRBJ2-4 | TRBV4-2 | ASSQDEGLAGGLRDIQY
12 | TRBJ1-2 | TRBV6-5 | ASSTRTGPYGYT
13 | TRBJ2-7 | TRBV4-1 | ASSQEGLAPDEQY
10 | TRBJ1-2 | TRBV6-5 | ASRRDSYGYT
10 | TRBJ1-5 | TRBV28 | ASLGDLQPQH
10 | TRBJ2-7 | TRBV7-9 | ASSLQEGMQY